The present T cell receptor (beta chain) was sequenced within a study of blood T cell repertoires in COVID-19. The germline gives CDR1 SQVTM, CDR2 ANQGSEA. V trimming: 5 bases; J trimming: 5 bases; junction bases outside the gene matches: 6. The CDR3 extends over 14 amino acids. Using immunoSEQ multiplex PCR, the repertoire was profiled, and TCRdb retains in-frame clones only, with some absent. Of about 34,000 clones listed, about 90% are singletons. The sequencing sample was made of peripheral blood. This sequence originates from a man in his fifties or sixties with active COVID-19. V is TRBV29-1 and J is TRBJ2-2; 9 bases align to TRBD1. The CDR3 sequence: CSVTGGVWTGELFF. The CDR3 DNA reads TGCAGCGTTACAGGGGGCGTTTGGACCGGGGAGCTGTTTTTT.